This passage covers 25 T cell receptor beta chains from one sample sequenced in a study of OX40 agonist ivuxolimab in advanced cancers. Libraries were prepared by immunoSEQ multiplex PCR; TCRdb keeps only in-frame clonotypes and omits some of them. The table has tens of thousands of clones, about 85% seen once. Sequences were derived from CD4+ or CD8+ T cells sorted from blood, sampled in a trial of the OX40 agonist ivuxolimab. The source of these receptors is an adult with an advanced solid tumor such as melanoma, head and neck, liver or kidney cancer.

This clone was counted a single time. This chain joins TRBV27 and TRBJ2-3; 8 nucleotides match TRBD2. V lost 3 bases and J lost 11; bases outside the gene matches: 13. CDR1 is MNHEY and CDR2 is SMNVEV in the germline V gene (reference sequence). The CDR3 has 15 residues. DNA for the CDR3: TGTGCCAGCAGTTTGGGAGCGGGGGACCCGGGTGGGCAGTATTTT. Its translation: CASSLGAGDPGGQYF.

The chain uses TRBV9 and TRBJ2-5; possibly TRBD2 for D (7 bases). V was pared by 4 bases and J by 4 bases, with 17 bases between. This CDR3 contains 15 residues. Germline assignment: CDR1 SGDLS and CDR2 YYNGEE. The CDR3 bases are TGTGCCAGCAGCCCGGAGGGGGGGGGCGTAGAGACCCAGTACTTC. Translating gives CASSPEGGGVETQYF. Full variable domain (remainder filled in from reference TRBV9 and TRBJ2-5): DSGVTQTPKHLITATGQRVTLRCSPRSGDLSVYWYQQSLDQGLQFLIQYYNGEERAKGNILERFSAQQFPDLHSELNLSSLELGDSALYFCASSPEGGGVETQYFGPGTRLLVL.

J is TRBJ2-7 and V is TRBV19; D remains ambiguous. Between the trimmed V and J ends, which lost 8 bases and 0 bases, there was a span of 8 bases. The germline gives CDR1 LNHDA, CDR2 SQIVND (reference sequence). The CDR3 runs 12 residues. As DNA, the CDR3 is TGTGCCAGTGGTTACAGCTCCTACGAGCAGTACTTC. Translated, it gives CASGYSSYEQYF.

This clone was detected once. The chain combines TRBV4-3 with TRBJ2-3; the D is unclear. Per germline, CDR1 LGHNA and CDR2 YSLEER. The CDR3 is 20 residues long. With 2 bases removed from V and 2 bases from J, the gap between germline ends came to 26 bases. The CDR3 is CASSQFRVLPPPLVTDTQYF. The CDR3 DNA sequence: TGCGCCAGCAGCCAATTTAGGGTATTACCGCCCCCCCTTGTCACAGATACGCAGTATTTT.

The J gene is TRBJ2-1, the V gene TRBV5-6; maybe TRBD1 (5 bases). The CDR3 is 15 amino acids. Germline CDR1 is SGHDT and CDR2 is YYEEEE. Trimming stripped 2 bases from V and 7 bases from J, with 16 bases between. CDR3 sequence reads: CASSFRDSIENEQFF. In nucleotides, the CDR3 is TGTGCCAGCAGCTTCAGGGATTCGATCGAGAATGAGCAGTTCTTC.

The V gene is TRBV5-4, the J gene TRBJ2-5; D is undetermined. This CDR3 is built from 15 residues. Germline values: CDR1 SGHNT, CDR2 YYREEE (reference sequence). Trimming left V 10 bases short and J 0 bases short, with 19 bases between. The CDR3 coding sequence is TGTGCCGCCACAACCGGCAGTGGAGACCAAGAGACCCAGTACTTC. Translated, it gives CAATTGSGDQETQYF. The full variable domain, with the rest looked up from reference TRBV5-4 and TRBJ2-5, is ETGVTQSPTHLIKTRGQQVTLRCSSQSGHNTVSWYQQALGQGPQFIFQYYREEENGRGNFPPRFSGLQFPNYSSELNVNALELDDSALYLCAATTGSGDQETQYFGPGTRLLVL.

The chain recombines TRBV9 with TRBJ1-1; D gene ambiguous. The V end lost 0 bases, the J end lost 4 bases, and 7 bases lay between the germline ends. This CDR3 contains 13 residues. Per the germline V gene, CDR1 is SGDLS and CDR2 is YYNGEE. CDR3 sequence: CASSVVGPTEAFF. The CDR3 DNA is TGTGCCAGCAGCGTAGTTGGACCCACTGAAGCTTTCTTT.

The genes are TRBV27 and TRBJ1-1, with no clear D. Trimming shortened V by 3 bases and J by 4 bases, and 9 bases separated the two germline ends. In germline, CDR1 is MNHEY, CDR2 SMNVEV (reference sequence). This CDR3 is built from 13 residues. This CDR3 reads CASSFGGRTEAFF. The CDR3 coding sequence is TGTGCCAGCAGTTTCGGTGGGCGCACTGAAGCTTTCTTT.

This chain uses TRBV4-3 with TRBJ1-1; D perhaps matches TRBD1 (5 bases). CDR3 length equals 12 residues. V shed 2 bases and J shed 6 bases, with 7 bases lying between them. In germline, CDR1 is LGHNA, CDR2 YSLEER. This CDR3 reads CASSQQGAEAFF. As DNA, the CDR3 is TGCGCCAGCAGCCAACAGGGAGCTGAAGCTTTCTTT.

The chain couples TRBV7-9 to TRBJ2-1, with D perhaps matching TRBD2 (6 bases). V lost 6 bases to trimming and J lost 0 bases, with 15 bases between them. Germline CDR1 reads SEHNR; CDR2 reads FQNEAQ (reference sequence). The CDR3 has 16 residues. CDR3 sequence reads: CASSLLRTISYNEQFF. The CDR3 DNA reads as TGTGCCAGCAGTCTCCTCCGGACTATCTCCTACAATGAGCAGTTCTTC.

V is TRBV9 and J is TRBJ2-7, with 11 bases that match TRBD1. This CDR3 has 14 amino acids. Germline assignment: CDR1 SGDLS and CDR2 YYNGEE. V dropped 3 bases and J dropped 4; count of bases not matched to a gene: 3. CDR3 DNA sequence: TGTGCCAGCAGCGGCGGGACAGGGGGTTACGAGCAGTACTTC. Translation: CASSGGTGGYEQYF.

The rearrangement uses TRBV5-6 and TRBJ2-1; D not resolved. Trimming cost V 1 base and J 8 bases, with 10 bases left between them. The CDR3 runs to 13 residues. Germline CDR1 reads SGHDT; CDR2 reads YYEEEE. As DNA, the CDR3 is TGTGCCAGCAGCTTGTCTCCCCGGGATGAGCAGTTCTTC. The encoded protein is CASSLSPRDEQFF.

The gene calls are TRBV19 and TRBJ1-1; D is possibly TRBD1 (6 bases). The CDR3 sequence is 15 residues long. V was clipped by 10 bases and J by 1 base, with 19 bases between them. Germline V gene sequence: CDR1 LNHDA, CDR2 SQIVND (reference sequence). In nucleotides, the CDR3 is TGTGCCACCTCCCGGGACACCTCCCCGAACACTGAAGCTTTCTTT. Protein: CATSRDTSPNTEAFF.

V usage is TRBV19 and J usage is TRBJ2-7; tentatively, D is TRBD1 or TRBD2 (5 bases each). The V end lost 6 bases, the J end lost 1 base, and 10 bases lay between the germline ends. The CDR3 has 13 amino acids. The germline V gene has CDR1 LNHDA and CDR2 SQIVND (reference sequence). The CDR3 loop reads CASRERGSYEQYF. As DNA, the CDR3 is TGTGCCAGTAGGGAGAGGGGATCCTACGAGCAGTACTTC.

The chain employs TRBV29-1 and TRBJ1-2; TRBD1 matches 9 bases. Germline assignment: CDR1 SQVTM and CDR2 ANQGSEA. The junction had 10 bases not matched to a gene; V was cut back by 6 bases and J by 8 bases. This CDR3 has 13 residues. CDR3 sequence (DNA): TGCAGCGTCTACGGACAGGGGCTAGACGGCTACACCTTC. Translation: CSVYGQGLDGYTF.

This rearrangement joins TRBV7-8 to TRBJ2-3; D is unclear. The CDR3 loop spans 17 amino acids. Germline CDR1 and CDR2: SGHVS and FQNEAQ. Trimming cost V 0 bases and J 2 bases, with 15 bases left between them. CDR3 in DNA: TGTGCCAGCAGCTTAGCCACAGCATCCCCAGACACAGATACGCAGTATTTT. It yields the protein CASSLATASPDTDTQYF.

V and J are TRBV13 and TRBJ1-2; D is possibly TRBD1 (5 bases). The CDR3 consists of 16 residues. V lost 2 bases and J 4 bases, leaving 17 bases between the germline ends. In germline, CDR1 is PRHDT, CDR2 FYEKMQ (reference sequence). DNA of the CDR3: TGTGCCAGCAGCTTATTAGAGGTCAGGGCCACCTATGGCTACACCTTC. Protein: CASSLLEVRATYGYTF.

This clone has just a few counts. The chain recombines TRBV9 with TRBJ1-1, with D unclear. CDR3 size: 12 residues. V shed 0 bases and J shed 7 bases, with 7 bases lying between them. Germline CDR1 is SGDLS and CDR2 is YYNGEE. As DNA, the CDR3 is TGTGCCAGCAGCGTAGCCGGGGTTGAAGCTTTCTTT. The encoded protein is CASSVAGVEAFF.

V usage is TRBV6-5 and J usage is TRBJ2-2, with 9 bases that match TRBD2. CDR1 and CDR2 (germline): MNHEY, SVGAGI. Trimming at V came to 7 bases and at J to 1 base, leaving 4 bases not matched to a gene. The CDR3 has 15 residues. This chain's CDR3 is CASNPLAGNTGELFF. In DNA form, the CDR3 reads TGTGCCAGCAACCCACTAGCGGGGAACACCGGGGAGCTGTTTTTT.

This chain connects TRBV4-2 to TRBJ2-7; 13 bases fit TRBD2. Looked up from germline, CDR1 is LGHNA and CDR2 is YNFKEQ. The CDR3 is 20 amino acids. Trimming at V came to 4 bases and at J to 3 bases, leaving 18 bases not matched to a gene. CDR3 in amino acids: CASSPGLGLAGTKTYYEQYF. The CDR3 DNA sequence: TGTGCCAGCAGCCCTGGACTGGGACTAGCGGGAACCAAAACTTACTACGAGCAGTACTTC.

The gene calls are TRBV5-4 and TRBJ2-7; 10 nucleotides line up with TRBD2. CDR3 length equals 14 residues. V shed 4 bases and J 3 bases; nucleotides not matched to a gene: 4. Germline CDR1 is SGHNT and CDR2 is YYREEE (reference sequence). This CDR3 reads CASSTGTSVYEQYF. The CDR3 nucleotides read TGTGCCAGCAGCACCGGGACTAGCGTCTACGAGCAGTACTTC. The complete variable domain, with remaining parts taken from reference TRBV5-4 and TRBJ2-7, reads ETGVTQSPTHLIKTRGQQVTLRCSSQSGHNTVSWYQQALGQGPQFIFQYYREEENGRGNFPPRFSGLQFPNYSSELNVNALELDDSALYLCASSTGTSVYEQYFGPGTRLTVT.

CDR3 nucleotide sequence: TGCAGCGTTGAATCTGGGGGGGACAAAGCCTACGAGCAGTACTTC. Its protein is CSVESGGDKAYEQYF. The chain links TRBV29-1 to TRBJ2-7, with a tentative D call TRBD2 (7 bases). V was trimmed by 2 bases and J by 2 bases, leaving 16 bases between them. This CDR3 comprises 15 residues. CDR1 is SQVTM and CDR2 is ANQGSEA in the germline V gene.

The chain has TRBV25-1 and TRBJ2-7; TRBD1 might be the D (6 bases). CDR3 length: 15 amino acids. CDR1 is MGHDK, CDR2 SYGVNS, per germline. V lost 2 bases, J lost 0 bases, and 11 bases lay in between. In nucleotides, the CDR3 is TGTGCCAGCAGTGAAATGGACAGCGACTCCTACGAGCAGTACTTC. Amino acid sequence: CASSEMDSDSYEQYF.

The gene calls are TRBV5-4 and TRBJ2-7; TRBD1 matches at 7 bases. Germline V gives CDR1 SGHNT, CDR2 YYREEE (reference sequence). J lost 3 bases, V lost 1 base, and 4 bases had no gene match. The CDR3 is 14 residues long. This CDR3 reads CASSLKGAVYEQYF. The CDR3 nucleotides read TGTGCCAGCAGCTTGAAGGGGGCGGTCTACGAGCAGTACTTC.

With regard to this clone: A junction end diverges from the germline sequence, so it may reflect a read error. This rearrangement joins TRBV7-7 to TRBJ2-7; no definite D call. This CDR3 is built from 14 residues. CDR1 is SSHAT and CDR2 is FNYEAQ in the germline V gene (reference sequence). The CDR3 loop reads CASSPWHSSYEQYF. The CDR3 region has the DNA TGTGCTAGCAGCCCGTGGCATTCGTCCTACGAGCAGTACTTC.